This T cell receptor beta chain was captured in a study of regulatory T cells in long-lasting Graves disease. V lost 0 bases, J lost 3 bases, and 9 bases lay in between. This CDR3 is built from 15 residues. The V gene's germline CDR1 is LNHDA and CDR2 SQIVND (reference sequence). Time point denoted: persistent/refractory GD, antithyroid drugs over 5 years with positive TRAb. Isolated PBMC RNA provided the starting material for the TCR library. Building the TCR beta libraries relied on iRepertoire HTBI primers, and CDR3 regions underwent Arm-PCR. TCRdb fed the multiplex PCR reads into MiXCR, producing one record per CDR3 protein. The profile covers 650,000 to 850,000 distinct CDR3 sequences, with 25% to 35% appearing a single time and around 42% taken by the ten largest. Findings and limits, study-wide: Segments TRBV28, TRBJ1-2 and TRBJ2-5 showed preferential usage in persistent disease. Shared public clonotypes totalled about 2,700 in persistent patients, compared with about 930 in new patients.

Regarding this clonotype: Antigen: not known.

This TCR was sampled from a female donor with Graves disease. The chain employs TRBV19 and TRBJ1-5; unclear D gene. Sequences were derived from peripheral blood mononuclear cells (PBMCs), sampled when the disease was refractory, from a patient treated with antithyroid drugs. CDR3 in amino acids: CASSIDPDLNQPQHF. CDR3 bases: TGTGCCAGTAGTATAGATCCAGACCTCAATCAGCCCCAGCATTTT.